A single sample is the source of the 14 T cell receptor beta chains below, sequenced in a study of radiation and T cells in renal cell carcinoma. Measured with immunoSEQ multiplex PCR; TCRdb has only the in-frame clones, and not every one. Among approximately 79,000 clones listed, 82% were seen once. The time point was: blood 2 weeks post-SBRT. Treatment denoted: 15 Gy SBRT to primary tumor, nephrectomy 4 weeks later. This material consisted of blood, taken from a patient whose treatment included radiotherapy and nephrectomy. The receptors originated from a man aged 55 to 69 with renal cell carcinoma.

In this sample, this clone turned up a few times. The chain couples TRBV18 to TRBJ2-2; D possibly corresponds to TRBD1 (5 bases). V lost 2 bases, J lost 5 bases, and 12 bases lay in between. CDR3 length: 15 residues. From germline, CDR1 is KGHSH and CDR2 LQKENI. The CDR3, as DNA: TGTGCCAGCTCACCAACAGATGACAGTACCGGGGAGCTGTTTTTT. It translates to CASSPTDDSTGELFF.

This chain joins TRBV28 and TRBJ2-2; 10 bases agree with TRBD1. Per germline, CDR1 MDHEN and CDR2 SYDVKM. Losses at the gene ends were 7 bases for V and 5 bases for J; bases not matched to a gene: 7. This CDR3 region has 15 residues. CDR3 protein: CASKPGTGVTGELFF. As DNA, the CDR3 is TGTGCCAGCAAGCCCGGGACAGGGGTAACCGGGGAGCTGTTTTTT.

This clone was counted a single time. This chain connects TRBV10-1 to TRBJ2-3; TRBD2 agrees at 9 bases. Germline trimming cut 3 bases from V and 6 bases from J; bases unmatched to any gene: 10. The V gene's germline CDR1 is WNHNN and CDR2 SYGVQD (reference sequence). The CDR3 consists of 16 residues. As DNA, the CDR3 is TGCGCCAGCAGTGATTCGGCGGGAGGGCCTCCTGATACGCAGTATTTT. Translating it yields CASSDSAGGPPDTQYF.

As DNA, the CDR3 is TGCGCCAGCAGCCAAGATAGGGAGTTCAACGTCCTGACTTTC. This sequence encodes CASSQDREFNVLTF. V is TRBV4-1 and J is TRBJ2-6; perhaps TRBD2 as D (5 bases). The germline CDR1 and CDR2 sequences are MGHRA and YSYEKL. The CDR3 sequence is 14 residues long. Trimming stripped 0 bases from V and 9 bases from J, with 9 bases between.

The V gene is TRBV7-8, the J gene TRBJ2-3; TRBD2 agrees at 10 bases. Looked up from germline, CDR1 is SGHVS and CDR2 is FQNEAQ. V shed 2 bases and J 0 bases; nucleotides not matched to a gene: 14. This CDR3 contains 20 residues. CDR3 residues: CASSLRTSGRLTASTDTQYF. The CDR3 DNA reads TGTGCCAGCAGCTTAAGGACTAGCGGCCGACTAACCGCTAGCACAGATACGCAGTATTTT.

The chain employs TRBV10-3 and TRBJ2-7; no firm D call. This CDR3 contains 15 residues. V was cut by 7 bases and J by 3 bases, with 19 bases left in between. CDR1 is ENHRY and CDR2 is SYGVKD in the germline V gene. DNA of the CDR3: TGTGCCATCATGGGTGGAGTTTCTAGTTTCTACGAGCAGTACTTC. Protein sequence: CAIMGGVSSFYEQYF.

This chain connects TRBV10-3 to TRBJ2-2; 7 bases align to TRBD2. J was trimmed by 0 bases and V by 10 bases; bases with no gene match: 11. This CDR3 region has 16 residues. The germline gives CDR1 ENHRY, CDR2 SYGVKD. CDR3 sequence (DNA): TGTGCCACCCTGAGTGACGGACTAGCGAACACCGGGGAGCTGTTTTTT. This codes for CATLSDGLANTGELFF.

The chain couples TRBV10-3 to TRBJ1-1; 9 positions agree with TRBD1. V trimming: 11 bases; J trimming: 2 bases; junction bases outside the gene matches: 6. The CDR3 runs 13 residues. Germline V gene data show CDR1 as ENHRY and CDR2 as SYGVKD. CDR3 residues: CAAGQGLNTEAFF. Here the CDR3 DNA reads TGTGCCGCGGGACAGGGACTTAACACTGAAGCTTTCTTT.

The J gene is TRBJ2-7, the V gene TRBV7-6, with TRBD2 matching 7 bases. Germline assignment: CDR1 SGHVS and CDR2 FNYEAQ. The CDR3 covers 14 residues. V lost 1 base and J lost 6; bases outside the gene matches: 6. The CDR3 DNA follows: TGTGCCAGCAGCTTAGATGACGGGAGGAGCGAGCAGTACTTC. The encoded protein is CASSLDDGRSEQYF.

This chain uses TRBV5-6 with TRBJ1-6; 7 positions match TRBD1. Looked up from germline, CDR1 is SGHDT and CDR2 is YYEEEE. V was clipped by 3 bases and J by 10 bases; unmatched bases: 7. The CDR3 is 14 residues long. CDR3 region: CASSSGQAGSPLHF. CDR3 coding DNA: TGTGCCAGCAGCTCCGGACAGGCGGGATCACCCCTCCACTTT.

The rearrangement links TRBV6-1 to TRBJ1-2; D gene ambiguous. The V gene lost 5 bases and the J gene lost 0 bases, with 7 bases spanning the gap. Germline V CDR1 and CDR2: MNHNS, SASEGT. This CDR3 has 13 amino acids. The CDR3 sequence is CASSPEPNYGYTF. Written as DNA, the CDR3 is TGTGCCAGCAGTCCCGAACCTAACTATGGCTACACCTTC.

The J gene is TRBJ2-7, the V gene TRBV11-2, with D perhaps TRBD1 or TRBD2 (5 bases each). Germline V lookup: CDR1 SGHAT, CDR2 FQNNGV. The CDR3 is made up of 16 amino acids. The ends were cut back, 5 bases at V and 1 base at J, with 18 bases in the middle. CDR3 in DNA: TGTGCCAGCAGCCCTTTCGGGGCTCGCCTATCCTACGAGCAGTACTTC. Protein: CASSPFGARLSYEQYF. The complete variable domain, with remaining parts taken from reference TRBV11-2 and TRBJ2-7, reads EAGVAQSPRYKIIEKRQSVAFWCNPISGHATLYWYQQILGQGPKLLIQFQNNGVVDDSQLPKDRFSAERLKGVDSTLKIQPAKLEDSAVYLCASSPFGARLSYEQYFGPGTRLTVT.

The chain employs TRBV28 and TRBJ2-1; 8 nucleotides match TRBD2. The V gene end was trimmed by 8 bases and the J gene end by 2 bases; junction bases not matched to a gene: 8. The CDR3 is 15 amino acids. Germline V gives CDR1 MDHEN, CDR2 SYDVKM. The CDR3 DNA is TGTGCCAGCTCCGGACTAGCCGAGCCCTACAATGAGCAGTTCTTC. This encodes CASSGLAEPYNEQFF.

This chain connects TRBV5-1 to TRBJ2-3; no firm D call. Deletions cut 0 bases from V and 2 bases from J, with 10 bases between. The CDR3 is 15 residues long. The germline V gene encodes CDR1 SGHRS and CDR2 YFSETQ. CDR3 in DNA: TGCGCCAGCAGCTTGGTCGCGGTCAACACAGATACGCAGTATTTT. It specifies CASSLVAVNTDTQYF. Using reference TRBV5-1 and TRBJ2-3 for the parts outside the CDR3, the full variable domain is KAGVTQTPRYLIKTRGQQVTLSCSPISGHRSVSWYQQTPGQGLQFLFEYFSETQRNKGNFPGRFSGRQFSNSRSEMNVSTLELGDSALYLCASSLVAVNTDTQYFGPGTRLTVL.